This T cell receptor beta chain derives from a study of identical twins. Of note for this clonotype: Its antigen remains unidentified.

Study-level findings and limits: For monozygotic twins, models underestimated out-of-frame TCR alpha sharing.

V lost 5 bases and J lost 5; bases outside the gene matches: 7. CDR1 and CDR2 (germline): SGHAT, FQDESV (reference sequence). The CDR3 has 17 residues. TCRdb re-called the 5' RACE reads with MiXCR, one entry per CDR3 protein. The sample consists of 470,000 or so distinct CDR3 sequences, 20% to 25% of them appearing once. The same sample was also used in a study of T cells expressing NK-cell markers. As that report states: Repertoire data for TCR beta were derived from sorted T cells (CD3+CD56+NKG2C+, CD3+CD56+NKG2C- and CD3+CD56-NKG2C+).

Sequencing used CD4+ T cells sorted from blood. This TCR was recovered from a young woman in good health. V is TRBV11-1 and J is TRBJ2-1; TRBD2 matches at 15 bases. The CDR3 sequence: CASSDRGTSGGNNEQFF. The DNA for the CDR3 is TGTGCCAGCAGCGACCGGGGGACTAGCGGGGGGAACAATGAGCAGTTCTTC.